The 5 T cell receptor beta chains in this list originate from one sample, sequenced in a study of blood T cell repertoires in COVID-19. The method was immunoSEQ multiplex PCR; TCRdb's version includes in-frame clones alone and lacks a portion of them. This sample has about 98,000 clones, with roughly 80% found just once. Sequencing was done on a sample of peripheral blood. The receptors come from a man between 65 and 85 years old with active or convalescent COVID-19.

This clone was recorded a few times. The CDR3, as DNA: TGTGCCAGCTCACCCATGACAGGAAACACCGGGGAGCTGTTTTTT. This sequence encodes CASSPMTGNTGELFF. J is TRBJ2-2 and V is TRBV18; D is perhaps TRBD1 (6 bases). The ends were cut back, 3 bases at V and 2 bases at J, with 10 bases in the middle. Germline CDR1 and CDR2: KGHSH and LQKENI. The CDR3 sequence is 15 residues long.

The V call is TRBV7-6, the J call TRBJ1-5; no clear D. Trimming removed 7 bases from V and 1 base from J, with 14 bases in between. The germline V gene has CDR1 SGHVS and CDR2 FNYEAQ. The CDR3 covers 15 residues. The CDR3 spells CASTSLAGSNQPQHF. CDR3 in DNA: TGTGCCAGCACCTCCTTGGCGGGGAGCAATCAGCCCCAGCATTTT.

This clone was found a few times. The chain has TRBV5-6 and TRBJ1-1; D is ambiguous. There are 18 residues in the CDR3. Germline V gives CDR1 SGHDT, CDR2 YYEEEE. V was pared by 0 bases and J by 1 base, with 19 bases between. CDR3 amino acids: CASSLAAGGIGRNTEAFF. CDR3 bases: TGTGCCAGCAGCTTGGCCGCGGGAGGGATCGGAAGGAACACTGAAGCTTTCTTT.

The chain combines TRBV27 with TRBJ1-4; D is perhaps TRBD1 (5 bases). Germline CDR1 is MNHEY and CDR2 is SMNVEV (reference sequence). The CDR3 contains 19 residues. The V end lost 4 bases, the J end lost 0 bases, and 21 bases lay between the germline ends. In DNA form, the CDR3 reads TGTGCCAGCAGTTCCCTCAGGGTGATTGGGCAAGCAACTAATGAAAAACTGTTTTTT. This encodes CASSSLRVIGQATNEKLFF.

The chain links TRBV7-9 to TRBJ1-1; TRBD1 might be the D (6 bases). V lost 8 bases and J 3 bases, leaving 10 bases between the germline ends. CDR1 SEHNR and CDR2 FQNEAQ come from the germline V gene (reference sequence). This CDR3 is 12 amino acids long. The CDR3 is CASETGDTEAFF. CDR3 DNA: TGTGCCAGCGAGACAGGTGACACTGAAGCTTTCTTT.